The clone carrying this T cell receptor beta chain was counted between two and nine times. Its target is not known. This entry is derived from a study of T cell repertoires in cytomegalovirus infection. Across the study: Signatures in public TCR beta sequences pointed to both CMV infection and matching HLA type. Study observations and caveats: Public TCR beta family frequency separated CMV-and-HLA carriers, including in an independent cohort. CMV-specific HLA-C-restricted TCR beta clonotypes dominated the ex vivo response.

TCRdb re-analysed the reads in MiXCR, keeping a single row per CDR3 protein. The sample lists 100,000 to 150,000 distinct CDR3 sequences, 20% to 30% occurring once. This TCR was recovered from a human donor in good health (CMV status not recorded). Some clones in this sample may be carry-over from other donors' samples. The sequenced sample was PBMCs, sequenced either directly or after in vitro stimulation (not recorded which).

CDR3 protein: CASSRDRGNNEQFF. CDR3 coding DNA: TGTGCCAGCTCACGGGACAGGGGAAACAATGAGCAGTTCTTC. The J gene is TRBJ2-1, the V gene TRBV18, with 10 bases aligning to TRBD1. CDR3 size: 14 residues. With 4 bases clipped from V and 5 bases from J, the junction kept 2 bases outside the gene matches. CDR1 KGHSH and CDR2 LQKENI come from the germline V gene.